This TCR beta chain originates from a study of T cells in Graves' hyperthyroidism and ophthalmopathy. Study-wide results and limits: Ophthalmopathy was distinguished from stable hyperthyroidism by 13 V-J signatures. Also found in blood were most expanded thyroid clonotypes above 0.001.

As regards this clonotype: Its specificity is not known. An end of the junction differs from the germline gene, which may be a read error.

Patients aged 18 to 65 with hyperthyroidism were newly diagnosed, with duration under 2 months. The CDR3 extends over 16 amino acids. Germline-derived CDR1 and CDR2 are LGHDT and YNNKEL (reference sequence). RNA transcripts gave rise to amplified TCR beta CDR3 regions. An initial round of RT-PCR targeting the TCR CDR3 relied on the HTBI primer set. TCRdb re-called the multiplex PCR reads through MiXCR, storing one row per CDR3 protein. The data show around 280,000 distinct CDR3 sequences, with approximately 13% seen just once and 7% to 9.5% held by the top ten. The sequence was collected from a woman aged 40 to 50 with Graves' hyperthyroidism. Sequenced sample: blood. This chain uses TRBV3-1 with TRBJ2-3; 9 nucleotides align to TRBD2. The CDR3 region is CASSGRDSGSLDTQYF. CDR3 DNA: TGTGCCAGCAGCGGTCGGGATAGCGGGAGTCTGGATACGCAGTATTTC.